The present entry profiles one TCR beta chain with its context. This sample was taken from a study of T cell changes during pregnancy in multiple sclerosis. Germline assignment: CDR1 SGDLS and CDR2 YYNGEE. V lost 1 base and J lost 1, with 14 bases in between. This CDR3 spans 17 amino acids. Sequencing used immunoSEQ multiplex PCR; TCRdb keeps in-frame clones, though not all of them. The table records under 100,000 clones, about 91% of them present only once. This clonotype was obtained from a female donor in good health, enrolled as a control in a pregnancy study. Material: peripheral blood, obtained in the first trimester of pregnancy. The rearrangement uses TRBV9 and TRBJ2-2, with D possibly TRBD1 on 5 matching bases. CDR3 loop: CASSVTSTDLNTGELFF. DNA of the CDR3: TGTGCCAGCAGCGTAACCTCGACAGACTTGAACACCGGGGAGCTGTTTTTT.